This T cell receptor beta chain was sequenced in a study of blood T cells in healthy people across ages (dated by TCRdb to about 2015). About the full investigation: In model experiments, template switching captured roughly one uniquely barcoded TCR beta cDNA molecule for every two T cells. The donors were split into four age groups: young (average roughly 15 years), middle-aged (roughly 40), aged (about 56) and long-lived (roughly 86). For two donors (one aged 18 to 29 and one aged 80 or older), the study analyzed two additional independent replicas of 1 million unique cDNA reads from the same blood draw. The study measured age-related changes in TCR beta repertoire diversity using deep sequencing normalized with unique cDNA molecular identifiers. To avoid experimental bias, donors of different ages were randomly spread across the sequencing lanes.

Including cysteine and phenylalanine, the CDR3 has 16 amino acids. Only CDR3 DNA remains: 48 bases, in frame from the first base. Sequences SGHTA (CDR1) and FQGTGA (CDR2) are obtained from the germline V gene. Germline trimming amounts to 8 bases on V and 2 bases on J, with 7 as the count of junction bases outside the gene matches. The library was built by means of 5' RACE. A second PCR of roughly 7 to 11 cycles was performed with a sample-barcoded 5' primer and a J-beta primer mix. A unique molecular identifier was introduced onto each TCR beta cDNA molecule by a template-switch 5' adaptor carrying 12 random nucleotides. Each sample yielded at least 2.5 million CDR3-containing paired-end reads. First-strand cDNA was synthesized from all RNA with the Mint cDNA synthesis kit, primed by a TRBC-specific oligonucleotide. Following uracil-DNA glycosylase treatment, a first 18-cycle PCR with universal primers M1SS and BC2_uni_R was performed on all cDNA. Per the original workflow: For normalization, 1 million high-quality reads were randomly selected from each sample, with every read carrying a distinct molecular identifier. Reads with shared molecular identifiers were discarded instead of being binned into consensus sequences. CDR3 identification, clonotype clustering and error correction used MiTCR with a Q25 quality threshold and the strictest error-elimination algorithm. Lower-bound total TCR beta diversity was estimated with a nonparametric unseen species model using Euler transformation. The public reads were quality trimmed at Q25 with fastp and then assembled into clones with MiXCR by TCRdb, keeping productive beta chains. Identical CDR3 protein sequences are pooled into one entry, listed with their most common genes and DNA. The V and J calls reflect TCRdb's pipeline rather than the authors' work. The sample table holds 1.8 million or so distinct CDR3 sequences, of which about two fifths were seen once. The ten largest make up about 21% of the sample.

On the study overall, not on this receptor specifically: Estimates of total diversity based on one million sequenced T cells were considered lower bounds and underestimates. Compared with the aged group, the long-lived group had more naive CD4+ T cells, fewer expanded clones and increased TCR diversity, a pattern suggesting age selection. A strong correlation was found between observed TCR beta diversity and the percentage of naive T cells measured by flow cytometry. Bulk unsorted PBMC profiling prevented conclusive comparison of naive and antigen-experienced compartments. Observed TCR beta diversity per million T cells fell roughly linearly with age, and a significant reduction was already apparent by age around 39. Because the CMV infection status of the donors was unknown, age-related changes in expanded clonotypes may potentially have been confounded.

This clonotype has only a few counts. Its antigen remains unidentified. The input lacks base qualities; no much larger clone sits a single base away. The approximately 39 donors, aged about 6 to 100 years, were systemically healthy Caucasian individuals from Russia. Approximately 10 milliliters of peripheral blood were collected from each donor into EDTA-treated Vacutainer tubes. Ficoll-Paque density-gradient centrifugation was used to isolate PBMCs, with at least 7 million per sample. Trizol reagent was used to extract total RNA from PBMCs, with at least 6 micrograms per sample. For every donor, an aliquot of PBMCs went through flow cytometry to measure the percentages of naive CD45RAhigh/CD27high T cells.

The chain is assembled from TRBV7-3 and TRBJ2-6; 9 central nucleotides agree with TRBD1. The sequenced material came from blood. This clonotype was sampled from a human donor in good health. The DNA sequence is TGTGCCAGCCCTCCACAGGGGGCAGCTGGGGCCAACGTCCTGACTTTC. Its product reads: CASPPQGAAGANVLTF. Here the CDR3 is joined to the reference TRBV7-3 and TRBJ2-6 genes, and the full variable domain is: GAGVSQTPSNKVTEKGKYVELRCDPISGHTALYWYRQSLGQGPEFLIYFQGTGAADDSGLPNDRFFAVRPEGSVSTLKIQRTERGDSAVYLCASPPQGAAGANVLTFGAGSRLTVL.